These 27 T cell receptor beta chains were all obtained from the same sample, sequenced in a study of CD8 T cells in Susac syndrome. Reverse transcription of roughly 0.5 to 1 ug RNA was performed with random hexamers. A single record per CDR3 protein comes from TCRdb applying MiXCR to the immunoSEQ multiplex PCR reads. This sample has 130,000 to 150,000 distinct CDR3 sequences, with less than 95% found just once. Material: CD4+ T cells from PBMCs. The receptors derive from a human donor in good health.

This chain links TRBV5-1 with TRBJ2-3; 10 nucleotides align to TRBD1. CDR3 length: 15 amino acids. The junction had 4 bases not matched to a gene; V was cut back by 2 bases and J by 4 bases. CDR1 and CDR2 (germline): SGHRS, YFSETQ. In nucleotides, the CDR3 is TGCGCCAGCAGCTTCCGGGACAGGGGCCCAGATACGCAGTATTTT. Amino acids: CASSFRDRGPDTQYF.

Comments on this clonotype: One end of the junction is discordant with germline, which a read error may explain. The chain recombines TRBV3-1 with TRBJ1-4, with D uncertain. The CDR3 is 11 amino acids. The germline gives CDR1 LGHDT, CDR2 YNNKEL (reference sequence). CDR3 coding DNA: TGTGCCAGCACCCAAGGGCGAAAACTGTTTTTT. It translates to CASTQGRKLFF.

This clonotype was found once. The rearrangement links TRBV11-2 to TRBJ2-2; the D is unclear. With 6 bases removed from V and 3 bases from J, the gap between germline ends came to 20 bases. The germline V gene has CDR1 SGHAT and CDR2 FQNNGV. The CDR3 has 17 amino acids. The CDR3 protein is CASRTIRSKEHTGELFF. DNA for the CDR3: TGTGCCAGCAGGACGATTAGGTCGAAAGAGCACACCGGGGAGCTGTTTTTT.

The rearrangement uses TRBV20-1 and TRBJ2-3; TRBD2 matches at 8 bases. Trimming took 3 bases from V and 5 from J; bases not matched to a gene: 7. Germline values: CDR1 DFQATT, CDR2 SNEGSKA (reference sequence). The CDR3 extends over 14 amino acids. For the CDR3, the DNA is TGCAGTGCTAGCCAGCGGGGGCGGGGAGATACGCAGTATTTT. It specifies CSASQRGRGDTQYF.

The V call is TRBV5-4, the J call TRBJ1-5; maybe TRBD1 (5 bases). In germline, CDR1 is SGHNT, CDR2 YYREEE (reference sequence). This CDR3 comprises 14 residues. Trimming took off 0 bases at V and 4 bases at J, with 8 bases between the two ends. The CDR3 region is CASSLVGGNQPQHF. CDR3 DNA: TGTGCCAGCAGCTTGGTTGGGGGGAATCAGCCCCAGCATTTT.

This chain uses TRBV27 with TRBJ2-2, with D possibly being TRBD1 or TRBD2 (5 bases each). Deletions cut 5 bases from V and 4 bases from J, with 17 bases between. CDR1 MNHEY and CDR2 SMNVEV come from the germline V gene (reference sequence). This CDR3 has 16 amino acids. The CDR3 loop reads CASSTRQTRGTGELFF. CDR3 in DNA: TGTGCCAGCAGTACCCGACAGACCCGGGGCACCGGGGAGCTGTTTTTT.

This chain uses TRBV5-4 with TRBJ2-7; D might be TRBD1 or TRBD2, each matching 5 bases. The V gene's germline CDR1 is SGHNT and CDR2 YYREEE (reference sequence). The CDR3 is 15 amino acids. V gave up 5 bases and J gave up 5 bases, with 20 bases separating them. In DNA, the CDR3 is TGTGCCAGCAGTCGTACCGGGGCCCACCTGGACGAGCAGTACTTC. Protein product: CASSRTGAHLDEQYF.

The rearrangement uses TRBV3-1 and TRBJ2-5; TRBD1 matches 8 bases. The length of the CDR3 is 14 residues. The germline CDR1 and CDR2 sequences are LGHDT and YNNKEL (reference sequence). V lost 3 bases, J lost 5 bases, and 5 bases stayed unmatched. The CDR3 bases are TGTGCCAGCAGCCATGTGGACAGGGCTGAGACCCAGTACTTC. This encodes CASSHVDRAETQYF.

The genes are TRBV29-1 and TRBJ1-2; D is possibly TRBD1 (6 bases). Trimming cost V 5 bases and J 8 bases, with 18 bases left between them. The CDR3 runs 13 residues. The V gene's germline CDR1 is SQVTM and CDR2 ANQGSEA. In nucleotides, the CDR3 is TGCAGCGTTACTCAAGCGGGGGGCAGCGGCTACACCTTC. Translated: CSVTQAGGSGYTF.

V and J are TRBV27 and TRBJ1-4; D is unresolved. The CDR3 length is 13 residues. Germline V gene data show CDR1 as MNHEY and CDR2 as SMNVEV (reference sequence). Trimming shortened V by 5 bases and J by 1 base, and 5 bases separated the two germline ends. Here the CDR3 reads CASSPQTNEKLFF. As DNA, the CDR3 is TGTGCCAGCAGTCCCCAAACTAATGAAAAACTGTTTTTT.

The V call is TRBV6-2 or TRBV6-3, the J call TRBJ2-1; 13 bases align to TRBD2. This CDR3 has 18 residues. V shed 2 bases, J shed 0 bases, and the junction held 4 bases outside the gene matches. The germline CDR1 and CDR2 sequences are MNHEY and SVGEGT. The CDR3 bases are TGTGCCAGCAGTTACACAACTAGCGGGAGGGCCTCCTACAATGAGCAGTTCTTC. Translated, it gives CASSYTTSGRASYNEQFF.

This clonotype was detected once. The chain couples TRBV29-1 to TRBJ1-2; 8 positions match TRBD1. The CDR3 contains 14 residues. After removal of 1 base from V and 7 bases from J, the junction contained 8 bases not matched to a gene. From germline, CDR1 is SQVTM and CDR2 ANQGSEA. CDR3 protein: CSVEVHRGEGGYTF. CDR3 sequence (DNA): TGCAGCGTTGAAGTTCACAGGGGGGAGGGTGGCTACACCTTC.

CDR3 nucleotides: TGTGCCAGCAGCTTTTACAGAGGAGAGACCCAGTACTTC. Encoded protein: CASSFYRGETQYF. The chain recombines TRBV7-2 with TRBJ2-5; unclear D gene. The CDR3 is made up of 13 amino acids. CDR1 is SGHTA and CDR2 is FQGNSA in the germline V gene. V lost 3 bases and J 4 bases, leaving 9 bases between the germline ends.

This clonotype was counted a single time. The chain carries TRBV5-4 and TRBJ2-2; a possible D gene is TRBD2 (6 bases). V gave up 4 bases and J gave up 5 bases, with 12 bases separating them. Germline V gene data show CDR1 as SGHNT and CDR2 as YYREEE (reference sequence). The CDR3 sequence is 14 residues long. The CDR3 here is CASSPGDKTGELFF. The CDR3 bases are TGTGCCAGCAGCCCGGGGGATAAAACCGGGGAGCTGTTTTTT.

The gene calls are TRBV7-2 and TRBJ2-3; TRBD2 matches 7 bases. There are 15 residues in the CDR3. Germline CDR1 is SGHTA and CDR2 is FQGNSA. Trimming at V came to 5 bases and at J to 2 bases, leaving 7 bases not matched to a gene. Here the CDR3 reads CASSEAGVLTDTQYF. In nucleotides, the CDR3 is TGTGCCAGCAGCGAGGCGGGGGTTCTCACAGATACGCAGTATTTT.

This sequence joins TRBV25-1 and TRBJ2-7; TRBD2 matches 13 bases. Losses at the gene ends were 1 base for V and 1 base for J; bases not matched to a gene: 7. Germline V CDR1 and CDR2: MGHDK, SYGVNS. The CDR3 runs to 18 residues. CDR3 region: CASSESRPGLAGSYEQYF. The DNA of the CDR3 is TGTGCCAGCAGTGAATCGCGGCCGGGACTAGCGGGATCCTACGAGCAGTACTTC.

The rearrangement uses TRBV7-9 and TRBJ2-1, with 8 bases matching TRBD2. Trimming removed 5 bases from V and 9 bases from J; junction bases left unmatched: 12. Germline V gene sequence: CDR1 SEHNR, CDR2 FQNEAQ (reference sequence). The CDR3 length is 15 residues. The CDR3 loop is CASSPGLGRGSEQFF. The CDR3 bases are TGTGCCAGCAGCCCGGGACTAGGGCGGGGTAGTGAGCAGTTCTTC.

This clonotype was seen only once. The chain employs TRBV13 and TRBJ1-2, with TRBD1 identical over 7 bases. The CDR3 is 15 residues long. Germline V gene lookup returns CDR1 PRHDT and CDR2 FYEKMQ (reference sequence). Trimming cost V 6 bases and J 1 base; bases outside gene matches: 8. DNA for the CDR3: TGTGCCAGCAGTGAACAGGGGAAGTTTAACTATGGCTACACCTTC. This sequence encodes CASSEQGKFNYGYTF.

The CDR3 nucleotides are TGTGCCAGCAGTTCCGGGTGGGAGCAGTACTTC. Translated, it gives CASSSGWEQYF. This chain connects TRBV6-6 to TRBJ2-7; D remains unclear. This CDR3 comprises 11 residues. Trimming cost V 4 bases and J 7 bases, with 8 bases left between them. Germline CDR1 reads MNHNY; CDR2 reads SVGAGI (reference sequence).

The chain couples TRBV27 to TRBJ2-2; 9 bases align to TRBD2. Germline values: CDR1 MNHEY, CDR2 SMNVEV (reference sequence). This CDR3 spans 17 amino acids. J gave up 5 bases and V 3 bases, and 10 bases lay outside the gene matches. In nucleotides, the CDR3 is TGTGCCAGCAGTTTCCCTATAGCGGGAGTCGGGACCGGGGAGCTGTTTTTT. Translating it yields CASSFPIAGVGTGELFF.

This clonotype appeared a few times. A junction boundary mismatches the germline segment, possibly from a read error. J is TRBJ2-7 and V is TRBV5-1; 11 nucleotides agree with TRBD1. CDR1 and CDR2 from the germline V gene are SGHRS and YFSETQ. There are 15 residues in the CDR3. The CDR3 sequence: CASSLGTGGSYEQYF. CDR3 sequence (DNA): TGTGCCAGCAGCTTAGGGACAGGGGGATCCTACGAGCAGTACTTC.

The chain combines TRBV12-5 with TRBJ2-5; 9 nucleotides match TRBD1. The junction had 6 bases not matched to a gene; V was cut back by 3 bases and J by 4 bases. CDR3 length: 15 residues. In germline, CDR1 is LGHNT, CDR2 FRNRAP. The CDR3 sequence: CASGFVTGGAETQYF. The CDR3 DNA reads as TGTGCTAGTGGTTTCGTCACAGGGGGCGCAGAGACCCAGTACTTC.

The CDR3: CSVGSYREQYF. The CDR3 DNA sequence: TGCAGCGTTGGTAGTTACAGGGAGCAGTACTTC. V is TRBV29-1 and J is TRBJ2-7; D may be TRBD1 (5 bases). The CDR3 length is 11 residues. The V gene's germline CDR1 is SQVTM and CDR2 ANQGSEA. V was cut by 4 bases and J by 7 bases, with 11 bases left in between.

This chain links TRBV10-3 with TRBJ2-7; the D gene is possibly TRBD2 (5 bases). This CDR3 region has 12 residues. Germline-derived CDR1 and CDR2 are ENHRY and SYGVKD. The V gene lost 5 bases and the J gene lost 6 bases, with 11 bases spanning the gap. The chain's CDR3 is CAISTLGGEQYF. As DNA, the CDR3 is TGTGCCATCAGTACACTAGGTGGCGAGCAGTACTTC.

The CDR3 DNA is TGTGCCAGCAGCCCGTTAGGGGGGAGCAAGACCCAGTACTTC. This codes for CASSPLGGSKTQYF. The V call is TRBV28, the J call TRBJ2-5; D assignment may be TRBD1 or TRBD2 (6 bases each). The CDR3 loop spans 14 amino acids. V was pared by 6 bases and J by 6 bases, with 17 bases between. Per germline, CDR1 MDHEN and CDR2 SYDVKM.

This clonotype was seen only a few times. This chain connects TRBV5-4 to TRBJ2-5, with a tentative D call TRBD2 (6 bases). V gave up 4 bases and J gave up 5 bases, with 9 bases separating them. This CDR3 is 12 amino acids long. Germline V CDR1 and CDR2: SGHNT, YYREEE (reference sequence). CDR3 residues: CASSQEGETQYF. In nucleotides, the CDR3 is TGTGCCAGCAGCCAGGAGGGGGAGACCCAGTACTTC.

The chain has TRBV7-8 and TRBJ2-7; 12 bases match TRBD2. Germline V gene lookup returns CDR1 SGHVS and CDR2 FQNEAQ. The V gene end was trimmed by 5 bases and the J gene end by 3 bases; junction bases not matched to a gene: 11. The CDR3 runs 17 residues. The CDR3 sequence is CASSTGLAGIRNYEQYF. DNA for the CDR3: TGTGCCAGCAGCACCGGACTAGCGGGAATACGGAACTACGAGCAGTACTTC.